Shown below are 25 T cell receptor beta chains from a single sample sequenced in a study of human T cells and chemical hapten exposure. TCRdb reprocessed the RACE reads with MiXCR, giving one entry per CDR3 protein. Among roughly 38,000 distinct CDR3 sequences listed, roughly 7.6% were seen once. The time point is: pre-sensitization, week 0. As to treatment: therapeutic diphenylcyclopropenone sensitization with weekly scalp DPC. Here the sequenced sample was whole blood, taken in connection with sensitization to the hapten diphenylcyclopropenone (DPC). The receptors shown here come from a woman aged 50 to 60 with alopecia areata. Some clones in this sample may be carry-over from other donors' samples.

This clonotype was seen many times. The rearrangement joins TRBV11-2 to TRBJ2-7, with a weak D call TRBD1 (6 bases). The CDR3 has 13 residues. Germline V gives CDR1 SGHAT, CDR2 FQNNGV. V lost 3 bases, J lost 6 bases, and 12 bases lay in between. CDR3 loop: CASSLGDTREQYF. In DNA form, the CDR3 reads TGTGCCAGCAGCTTGGGGGACACTCGCGAGCAGTACTTC.

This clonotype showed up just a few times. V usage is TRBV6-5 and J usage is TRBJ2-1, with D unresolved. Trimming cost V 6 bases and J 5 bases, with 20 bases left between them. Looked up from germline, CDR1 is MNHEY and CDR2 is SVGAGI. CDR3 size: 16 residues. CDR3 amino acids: CASRPRPVTPHNEQFF. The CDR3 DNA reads TGTGCCAGCAGGCCCCGGCCAGTAACGCCTCACAATGAGCAGTTCTTC.

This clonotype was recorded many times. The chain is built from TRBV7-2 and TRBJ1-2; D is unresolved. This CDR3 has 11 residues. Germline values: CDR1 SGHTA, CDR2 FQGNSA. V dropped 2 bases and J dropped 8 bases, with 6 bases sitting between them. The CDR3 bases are TGTGCCAGCAGCTTAATCTGGGGCTACACCTTC. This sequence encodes CASSLIWGYTF.

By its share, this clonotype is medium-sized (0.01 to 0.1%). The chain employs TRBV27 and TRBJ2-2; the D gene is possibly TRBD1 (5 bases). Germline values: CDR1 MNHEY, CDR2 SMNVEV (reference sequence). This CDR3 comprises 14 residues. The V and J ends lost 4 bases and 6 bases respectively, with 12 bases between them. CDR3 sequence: CASSSHEGAGELFF. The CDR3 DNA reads TGTGCCAGCAGTTCCCACGAAGGGGCCGGGGAGCTGTTTTTT.

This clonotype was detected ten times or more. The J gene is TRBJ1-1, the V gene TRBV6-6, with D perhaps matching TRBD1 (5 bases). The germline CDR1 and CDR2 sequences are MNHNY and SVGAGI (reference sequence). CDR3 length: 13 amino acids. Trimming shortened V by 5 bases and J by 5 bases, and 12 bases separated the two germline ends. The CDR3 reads CASSQGSRTEAFF. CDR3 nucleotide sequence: TGTGCCAGCAGTCAGGGTTCTCGGACTGAAGCTTTCTTT.

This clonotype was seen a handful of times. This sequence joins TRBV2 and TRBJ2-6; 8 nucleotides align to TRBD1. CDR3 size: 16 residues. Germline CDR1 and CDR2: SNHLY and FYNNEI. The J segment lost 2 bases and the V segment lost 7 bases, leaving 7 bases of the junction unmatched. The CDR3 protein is CASISAGGAGANVLTF. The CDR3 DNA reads TGTGCCAGCATCTCGGCAGGGGGCGCTGGGGCCAACGTCCTGACTTTC.

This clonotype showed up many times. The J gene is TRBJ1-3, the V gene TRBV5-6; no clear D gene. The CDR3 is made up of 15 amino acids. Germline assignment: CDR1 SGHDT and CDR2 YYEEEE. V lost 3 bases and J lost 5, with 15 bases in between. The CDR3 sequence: CASSSERTARNTIYF. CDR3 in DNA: TGTGCCAGCAGCTCCGAGAGGACGGCCCGAAACACCATATATTTT.

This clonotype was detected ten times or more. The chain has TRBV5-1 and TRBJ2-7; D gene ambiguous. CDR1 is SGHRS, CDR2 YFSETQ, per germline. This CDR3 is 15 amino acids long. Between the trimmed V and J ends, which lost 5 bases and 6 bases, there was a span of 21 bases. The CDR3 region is CASSSTVSTSSEQYF. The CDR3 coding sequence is TGCGCCAGCAGTTCCACAGTAAGCACCTCGTCCGAGCAGTACTTC.

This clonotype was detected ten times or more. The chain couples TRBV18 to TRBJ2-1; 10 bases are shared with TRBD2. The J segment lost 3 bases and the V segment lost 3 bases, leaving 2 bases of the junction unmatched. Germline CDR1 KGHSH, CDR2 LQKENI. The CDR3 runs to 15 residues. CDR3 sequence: CASSPLAGDYNEQFF. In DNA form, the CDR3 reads TGTGCCAGCTCACCCCTAGCGGGAGACTACAATGAGCAGTTCTTC.

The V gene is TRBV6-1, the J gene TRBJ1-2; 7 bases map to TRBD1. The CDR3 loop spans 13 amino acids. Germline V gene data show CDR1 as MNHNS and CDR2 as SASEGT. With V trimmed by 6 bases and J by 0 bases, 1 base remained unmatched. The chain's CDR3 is CASRGQPNYGYTF. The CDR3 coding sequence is TGTGCCAGCAGGGGACAGCCTAACTATGGCTACACCTTC.

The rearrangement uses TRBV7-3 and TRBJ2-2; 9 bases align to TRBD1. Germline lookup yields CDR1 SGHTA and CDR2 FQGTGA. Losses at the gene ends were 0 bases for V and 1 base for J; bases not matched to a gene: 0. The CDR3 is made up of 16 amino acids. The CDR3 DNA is TGTGCCAGCAGCTTAACGGGACAGGGGAACACCGGGGAGCTGTTTTTT. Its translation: CASSLTGQGNTGELFF.

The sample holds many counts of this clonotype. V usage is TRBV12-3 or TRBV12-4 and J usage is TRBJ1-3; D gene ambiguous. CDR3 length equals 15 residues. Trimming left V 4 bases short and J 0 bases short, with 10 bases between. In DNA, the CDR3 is TGTGCCAGCAGTTCTAGGGCTAGCTCTGGAAACACCATATATTTT. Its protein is CASSSRASSGNTIYF.

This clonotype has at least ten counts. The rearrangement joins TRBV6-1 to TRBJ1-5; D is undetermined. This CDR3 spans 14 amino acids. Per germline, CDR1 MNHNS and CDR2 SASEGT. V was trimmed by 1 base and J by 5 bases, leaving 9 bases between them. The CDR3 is CASSEGSGDQPQHF. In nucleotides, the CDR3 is TGTGCCAGCAGTGAAGGGAGTGGGGATCAGCCCCAGCATTTT.

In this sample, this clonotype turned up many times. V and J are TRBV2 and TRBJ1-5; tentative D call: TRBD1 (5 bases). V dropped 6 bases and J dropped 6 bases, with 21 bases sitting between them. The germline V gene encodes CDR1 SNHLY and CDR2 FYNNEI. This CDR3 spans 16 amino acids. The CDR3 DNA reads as TGTGCCAGCAGCTCCTGGGGAGGGGTTAAAGTTCAGCCCCAGCATTTT. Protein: CASSSWGGVKVQPQHF.

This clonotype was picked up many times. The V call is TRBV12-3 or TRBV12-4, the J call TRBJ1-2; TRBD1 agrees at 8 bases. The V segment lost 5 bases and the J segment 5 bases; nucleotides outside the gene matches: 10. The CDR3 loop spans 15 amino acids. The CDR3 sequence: CASSHRDRSPYGYTF. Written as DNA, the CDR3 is TGTGCCAGCAGTCACCGGGACAGGAGCCCATATGGCTACACCTTC.

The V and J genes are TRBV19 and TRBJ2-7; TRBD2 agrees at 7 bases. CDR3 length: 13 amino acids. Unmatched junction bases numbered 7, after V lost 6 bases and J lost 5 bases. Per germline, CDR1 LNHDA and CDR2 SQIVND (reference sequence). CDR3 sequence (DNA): TGTGCCAGTAGGGACACGGGGAGGGACGAGCAGTACTTC. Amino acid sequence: CASRDTGRDEQYF.

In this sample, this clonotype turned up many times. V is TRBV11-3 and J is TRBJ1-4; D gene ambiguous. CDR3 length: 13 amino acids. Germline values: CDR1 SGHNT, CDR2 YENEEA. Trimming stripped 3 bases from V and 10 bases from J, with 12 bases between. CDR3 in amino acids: CASSLRYPGKLFF. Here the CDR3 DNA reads TGTGCCAGCAGCTTGAGATATCCAGGAAAACTGTTTTTT. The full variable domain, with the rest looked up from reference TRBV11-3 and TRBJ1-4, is EAGVVQSPRYKIIEKKQPVAFWCNPISGHNTLYWYLQNLGQGPELLIRYENEEAVDDSQLPKDRFSAERLKGVDSTLKIQPAELGDSAVYLCASSLRYPGKLFFGSGTQLSVL.

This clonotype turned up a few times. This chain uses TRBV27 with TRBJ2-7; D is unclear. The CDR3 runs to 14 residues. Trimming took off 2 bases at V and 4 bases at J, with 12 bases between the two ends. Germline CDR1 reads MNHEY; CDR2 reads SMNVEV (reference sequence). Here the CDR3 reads CASSLKPLGYEQYF. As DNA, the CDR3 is TGTGCCAGCAGTTTAAAGCCCCTCGGGTACGAGCAGTACTTC.

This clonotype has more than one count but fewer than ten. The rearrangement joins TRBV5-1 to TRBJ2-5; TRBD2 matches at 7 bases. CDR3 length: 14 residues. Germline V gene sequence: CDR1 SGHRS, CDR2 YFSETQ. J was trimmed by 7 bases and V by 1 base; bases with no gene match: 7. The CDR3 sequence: CASSLQTSGGTQYF. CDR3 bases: TGCGCCAGCAGCTTGCAGACATCGGGAGGGACCCAGTACTTC.

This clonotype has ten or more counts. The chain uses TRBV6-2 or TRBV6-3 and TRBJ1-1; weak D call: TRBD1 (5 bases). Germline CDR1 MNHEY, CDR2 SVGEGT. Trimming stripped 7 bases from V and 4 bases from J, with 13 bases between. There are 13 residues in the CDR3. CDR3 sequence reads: CASIDDRRTEAFF. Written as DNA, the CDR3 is TGTGCCAGCATCGACGACAGACGCACTGAAGCTTTCTTT.

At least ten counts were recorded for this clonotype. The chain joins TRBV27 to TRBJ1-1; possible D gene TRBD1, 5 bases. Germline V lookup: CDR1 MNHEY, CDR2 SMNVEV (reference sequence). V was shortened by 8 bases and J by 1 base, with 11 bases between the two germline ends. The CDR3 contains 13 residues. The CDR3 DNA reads TGTGCCAGCGGGGCTTACACGAACACTGAAGCTTTCTTT. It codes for CASGAYTNTEAFF.

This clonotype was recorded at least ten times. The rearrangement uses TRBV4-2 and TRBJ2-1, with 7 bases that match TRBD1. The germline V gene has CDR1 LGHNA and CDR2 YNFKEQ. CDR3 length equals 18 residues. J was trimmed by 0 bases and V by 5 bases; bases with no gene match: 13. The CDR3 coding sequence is TGTGCCAGCAGCAGCGACGCTGGGACAGCGAGCTCCTACAATGAGCAGTTCTTC. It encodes CASSSDAGTASSYNEQFF.

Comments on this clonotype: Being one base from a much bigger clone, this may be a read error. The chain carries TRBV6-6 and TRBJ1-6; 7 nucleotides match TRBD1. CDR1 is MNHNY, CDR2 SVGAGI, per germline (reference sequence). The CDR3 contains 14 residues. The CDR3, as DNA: TGTGCCAGCAGGGCCGGGACAGATAATCCACCCCTCCACTTT. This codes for CASRAGTDNPPLHF.

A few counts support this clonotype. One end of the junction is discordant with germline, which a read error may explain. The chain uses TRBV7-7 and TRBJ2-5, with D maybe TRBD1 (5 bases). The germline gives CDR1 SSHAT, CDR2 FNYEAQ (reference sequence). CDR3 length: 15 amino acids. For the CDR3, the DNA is TGTGCTAGCAGCCCAAACTTAGGGGCAATCGAGACCCAGTACTTC. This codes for CASSPNLGAIETQYF.

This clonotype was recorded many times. The CDR3 protein is CASSFRGFQETQYF. The CDR3 DNA follows: TGTGCCAGCAGTTTTCGGGGATTCCAAGAGACCCAGTACTTC. The rearrangement uses TRBV27 and TRBJ2-5; tentatively, D is TRBD2 (5 bases). V was trimmed by 3 bases and J by 1 base, leaving 9 bases between them. Germline CDR1 and CDR2: MNHEY and SMNVEV (reference sequence). The CDR3 loop spans 14 amino acids.